These 11 T cell receptor beta chains share one sample of origin, sequenced in a study of spatial heterogeneity in lung cancer. TCRdb ran MiXCR on the 5' RACE reads and lists one entry per CDR3 protein. Of more than 20,000 distinct CDR3 sequences in the sample, approximately 6.2% were seen once. Stated time point: sample taken at primary tumor resection. Sequences were derived from PBMCs, sampled at surgery. Receptor source: a male donor with early-stage non-small cell lung cancer.

This clonotype was seen many times. V and J are TRBV4-3 and TRBJ2-7; weak D call: TRBD2 (6 bases). Germline-derived CDR1 and CDR2 are LGHNA and YSLEER. V lost 0 bases, J lost 7 bases, and 13 bases lay in between. This CDR3 spans 14 amino acids. CDR3 residues: CASSQERGRGEQYF. The CDR3 nucleotides are TGCGCCAGCAGCCAAGAACGGGGGAGAGGGGAGCAGTACTTC.

The CDR3, as DNA: TGTGCCAGCAGCGTAGCTAACGGGAGGTACCAAGAGACCCAGTACTTC. As protein: CASSVANGRYQETQYF. This chain connects TRBV9 to TRBJ2-5, with TRBD2 identical over 7 bases. CDR3 length: 16 residues. Germline values: CDR1 SGDLS, CDR2 YYNGEE. The trim removed 0 bases at V and 0 bases at J, leaving 5 bases unmatched.

Only a few counts were recorded for this clonotype. The chain uses TRBV7-9 and TRBJ1-1; D is unclear. Germline V CDR1 and CDR2: SEHNR, FQNEAQ (reference sequence). V dropped 5 bases and J dropped 0 bases, with 13 bases sitting between them. The CDR3 totals 15 residues. In DNA form, the CDR3 reads TGTGCCAGCAGCCCCCGGACGAATTTGAACACTGAAGCTTTCTTT. This sequence encodes CASSPRTNLNTEAFF.

Judged by abundance, this clonotype is medium-sized. V and J are TRBV7-2 and TRBJ1-1, with 10 bases that match TRBD1. The V gene end was trimmed by 6 bases and the J gene end by 4 bases; junction bases not matched to a gene: 11. Looked up from germline, CDR1 is SGHTA and CDR2 is FQGNSA. The CDR3 is 16 residues long. The CDR3 DNA reads as TGTGCCAGCAGGCCTGGGACAGGGGTAATGGTCACTGAAGCTTTCTTT. It yields the protein CASRPGTGVMVTEAFF.

In this sample, this clonotype turned up many times. The rearrangement joins TRBV2 to TRBJ2-3, with 7 bases fitting TRBD2. CDR3 length equals 16 residues. CDR1 SNHLY and CDR2 FYNNEI come from the germline V gene. Unmatched junction bases numbered 6, after V lost 3 bases and J lost 0 bases. The CDR3 is CASSDGVAGSTDTQYF. The CDR3 bases are TGTGCCAGCAGTGACGGGGTAGCGGGTAGCACAGATACGCAGTATTTT.

For this clonotype: The junction does not match germline at one end; this may be a read error. The chain couples TRBV12-3 or TRBV12-4 to TRBJ2-7; perhaps TRBD2 as D (7 bases). CDR3 size: 13 residues. CDR3: CASTMGPFGGQYF. The CDR3 region has the DNA TGTGCCAGCACCATGGGTCCTTTCGGGGGGCAGTACTTT.

This clonotype was seen only a few times. The chain carries TRBV29-1 and TRBJ2-3; tentative D call: TRBD2 (6 bases). Trimming took off 5 bases at V and 0 bases at J, with 24 bases between the two ends. Germline lookup yields CDR1 SQVTM and CDR2 ANQGSEA. This CDR3 spans 18 amino acids. CDR3 bases: TGCAGCGTTCTCACCGCACTCGGGAGAAAGGACAGCACAGATACGCAGTATTTT. Residues: CSVLTALGRKDSTDTQYF.

Many counts were recorded for this clonotype. The rearrangement links TRBV2 to TRBJ2-6; D may correspond to TRBD1 or TRBD2 (6 bases each). This CDR3 has 16 residues. CDR1 and CDR2 from the germline V gene are SNHLY and FYNNEI. Trimming removed 7 bases at V and 0 bases at J, with 13 bases between. CDR3 loop: CASKEGVVSGANVLTF. The CDR3 DNA is TGTGCCAGCAAGGAGGGGGTCGTCTCTGGGGCCAACGTCCTGACTTTC.

At least ten counts were recorded for this clonotype. The chain uses TRBV29-1 and TRBJ2-5; 10 bases map to TRBD1. The junction had 7 bases not matched to a gene; V was cut back by 4 bases and J by 5 bases. The CDR3 runs to 14 residues. CDR1 is SQVTM and CDR2 is ANQGSEA in the germline V gene. The CDR3 spells CSVGDRGSRETQYF. As DNA, the CDR3 is TGCAGCGTTGGGGACAGGGGCTCCCGGGAGACCCAGTACTTC.

This clonotype was found many times. The rearrangement uses TRBV5-1 and TRBJ2-5, with D perhaps matching TRBD2 (5 bases). V was cut by 0 bases and J by 5 bases, with 20 bases left in between. Germline CDR1 SGHRS, CDR2 YFSETQ. This CDR3 has 17 residues. The CDR3 here is CASSLAVTHRGRETQYF. In nucleotides, the CDR3 is TGCGCCAGCAGCTTGGCCGTAACCCACAGAGGGCGCGAGACCCAGTACTTC. Full variable domain (outside the CDR3, taken from reference TRBV5-1 and TRBJ2-5): KAGVTQTPRYLIKTRGQQVTLSCSPISGHRSVSWYQQTPGQGLQFLFEYFSETQRNKGNFPGRFSGRQFSNSRSEMNVSTLELGDSALYLCASSLAVTHRGRETQYFGPGTRLLVL.

There are many counts of this clonotype. The chain has TRBV7-8 and TRBJ2-1; TRBD2 is a possible D gene (5 bases). The CDR3 runs 17 residues. Germline V lookup: CDR1 SGHVS, CDR2 FQNEAQ. V lost 0 bases, J lost 0 bases, and 12 bases lay in between. The CDR3 here is CASSLAGSGSSYNEQFF. The CDR3 DNA reads as TGTGCCAGCAGCTTAGCCGGGTCGGGGAGCTCCTACAATGAGCAGTTCTTC. The whole variable domain, filled in from reference TRBV7-8 and TRBJ2-1, reads GAGVSQSPRYKVAKRGQDVALRCDPISGHVSLFWYQQALGQGPEFLTYFQNEAQLDKSGLPSDRFFAERPEGSVSTLKIQRTQQEDSAVYLCASSLAGSGSSYNEQFFGPGTRLTVL.